The clone carrying this TCR beta chain was seen more than once but under ten times. Germline V gene sequence: CDR1 SGHRS, CDR2 YFSETQ. The CDR3 spans 15 residues. V lost 0 bases and J 1 base, leaving 11 bases between the germline ends. The sample belongs to a study of T-cell reconstitution after alpha-beta-depleted transplantation in children. Unique molecular identifiers were incorporated during preparation of the TCRbeta library. TCRdb reprocessed the PCR reads via MiXCR and lists one record per CDR3 protein. The data hold about 400,000 distinct CDR3 sequences, with around 21% observed a single time.

The chain joins TRBV5-1 to TRBJ2-7, with a possible D match to TRBD1 (7 bases). This receptor was obtained from a human donor who donated a stem cell graft to a child with acute myeloid leukemia. The sequenced sample was PBMCs from the stem cell graft donor, obtained from the stem cell graft. The CDR3 nucleotides read TGCGCCAGCAGCTTGGGGGCAGGGGGGTCCTACGAGCAGTACTTC. Protein product: CASSLGAGGSYEQYF.